Below, 7 T cell receptor beta chains from the same sample are listed, as sequenced in a study of shared clonotypes between healthy human individuals. It was CD45RO-negative cells, positively selected for CCR7, that made up naive CD8 cells, with terminally differentiated effector memory CD45RA+ cells excluded. Profiled with immunoSEQ multiplex PCR; TCRdb holds only in-frame clones, not every one. The table records more than 2 million clones, around 93% of them present only once. Sequencing was done on a sample of naive CD8+ T cells from PBMCs. The receptors derive from a man aged 18 to 29 in good health. Some clones in this sample may be carry-over from other donors' samples.

The V and J genes are TRBV11-2 and TRBJ2-1; 10 bases line up with TRBD2. CDR1 is SGHAT, CDR2 FQNNGV, per germline. The CDR3 sequence is 16 residues long. Losses at the gene ends were 5 bases for V and 9 bases for J; bases not matched to a gene: 13. The CDR3 DNA is TGTGCCAGCAGCATCATGCGAGCGGGAGGGCCTGTTGAGCAGTTCTTC. It is translated as CASSIMRAGGPVEQFF.

The chain uses TRBV11-2 and TRBJ2-3; either TRBD1 or TRBD2 may fit D (5 bases each). The CDR3 runs to 16 residues. CDR1 SGHAT and CDR2 FQNNGV come from the germline V gene. The ends were cut back, 4 bases at V and 4 bases at J, with 18 bases in the middle. CDR3 DNA sequence: TGTGCCAGCAGCTCCCCGAGGGCCCTCAGGGCAGATACGCAGTATTTT. Translated, it gives CASSSPRALRADTQYF. The whole variable domain, remainder taken from reference TRBV11-2 and TRBJ2-3, is EAGVAQSPRYKIIEKRQSVAFWCNPISGHATLYWYQQILGQGPKLLIQFQNNGVVDDSQLPKDRFSAERLKGVDSTLKIQPAKLEDSAVYLCASSSPRALRADTQYFGPGTRLTVL.

CDR3 region: CASLMGAPGNTIYF. The DNA for the CDR3 is TGTGCCAGCCTCATGGGGGCACCTGGAAACACCATATATTTT. The chain is built from TRBV7-9 and TRBJ1-3, with D tentatively TRBD1 (6 bases). Germline CDR1 SEHNR, CDR2 FQNEAQ (reference sequence). The CDR3 has 14 residues. V was shortened by 8 bases and J by 2 bases, with 13 bases between the two germline ends.

This clone was observed once. The chain links TRBV5-1 to TRBJ2-7, with 13 bases aligning to TRBD2. The germline V gene has CDR1 SGHRS and CDR2 YFSETQ. Losses at the gene ends were 3 bases for V and 3 bases for J; bases not matched to a gene: 6. The length of the CDR3 is 16 residues. The CDR3 loop is CASSSLGLAGDYEQYF. In DNA form, the CDR3 reads TGCGCCAGCAGCTCCCTAGGACTAGCGGGAGACTACGAGCAGTACTTC.

The rearrangement links TRBV27 to TRBJ1-2; the D gene is possibly TRBD1 (5 bases). From germline, CDR1 is MNHEY and CDR2 SMNVEV (reference sequence). The CDR3 loop spans 14 amino acids. The germline V and J ends were trimmed by 3 bases and 7 bases, with 15 bases remaining between them. CDR3: CASSFRPRGGGYTF. The CDR3 DNA is TGTGCCAGCAGTTTCAGACCCCGCGGGGGTGGCTACACCTTC.

V is TRBV10-3 and J is TRBJ1-3; no clear D. V was pared by 4 bases and J by 0 bases, with 10 bases between. The CDR3 has 15 residues. Germline V gene sequence: CDR1 ENHRY, CDR2 SYGVKD. The CDR3 is CAISAVLSSGNTIYF. The CDR3 DNA reads as TGTGCCATCAGTGCCGTATTAAGCTCTGGAAACACCATATATTTT.

This sequence joins TRBV6-5 and TRBJ2-7; D gene uncertain. The CDR3 loop spans 13 amino acids. CDR1 and CDR2 from the germline V gene are MNHEY and SVGAGI. V dropped 6 bases and J dropped 3 bases, with 12 bases sitting between them. In DNA, the CDR3 is TGTGCCAGCAGCTATGACCCCTTCTACGAGCAGTACTTC. Amino acid sequence: CASSYDPFYEQYF.